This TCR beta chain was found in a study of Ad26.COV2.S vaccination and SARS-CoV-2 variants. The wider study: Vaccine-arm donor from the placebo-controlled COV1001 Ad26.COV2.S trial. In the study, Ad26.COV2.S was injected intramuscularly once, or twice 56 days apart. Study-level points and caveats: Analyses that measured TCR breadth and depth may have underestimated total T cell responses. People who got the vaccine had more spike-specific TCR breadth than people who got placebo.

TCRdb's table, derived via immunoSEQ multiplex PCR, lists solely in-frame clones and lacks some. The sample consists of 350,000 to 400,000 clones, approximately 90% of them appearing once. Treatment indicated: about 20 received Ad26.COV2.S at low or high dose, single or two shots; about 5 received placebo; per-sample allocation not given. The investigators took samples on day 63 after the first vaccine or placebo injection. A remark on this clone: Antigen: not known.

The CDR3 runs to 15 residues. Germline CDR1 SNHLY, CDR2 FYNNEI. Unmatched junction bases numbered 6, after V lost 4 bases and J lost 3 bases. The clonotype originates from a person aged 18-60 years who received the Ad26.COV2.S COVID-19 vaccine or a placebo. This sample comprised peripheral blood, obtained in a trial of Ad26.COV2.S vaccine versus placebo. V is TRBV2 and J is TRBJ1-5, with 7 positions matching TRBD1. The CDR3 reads CASSGQGVYNQPQHF. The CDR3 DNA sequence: TGTGCCAGCAGTGGCCAGGGGGTTTACAATCAGCCCCAGCATTTT.